This TCR beta chain was recovered during a study of cytomegalovirus exposure and HLA in healthy donors. Concerning this clone itself: Antigen specificity is unknown.

The primer mix had 60 Vbeta and 13 Jbeta primers. Repertoires were generated with immunoSEQ multiplex PCR, while TCRdb's copy carries only in-frame clones and drops some. Its table lists roughly 40,000 clones. General study results and limits: TRBV6-2, TRBV6-3 and some other V segments were unresolvable in 87-base-pair reads. Most TCR beta V segments were productive about 87% or about 30% of the time in an earlier analysis. Investigators reported over 150 TCR beta chains as tied to cytomegalovirus.

The CDR3 runs 14 residues. The V and J ends lost 1 base and 8 bases respectively, with 14 bases between them. The germline CDR1 and CDR2 sequences are MGHRA and YSYEKL. The sequenced material came from PBMCs. This chain connects TRBV4-1 to TRBJ1-2, with D perhaps TRBD1 (5 bases). This TCR was sampled from a male donor in good health and CMV-seronegative. CDR3 nucleotides: TGCGCCAGCAGCCAAGTGTCAGGGTCGGGCGGCTACACCTTC. It codes for CASSQVSGSGGYTF.